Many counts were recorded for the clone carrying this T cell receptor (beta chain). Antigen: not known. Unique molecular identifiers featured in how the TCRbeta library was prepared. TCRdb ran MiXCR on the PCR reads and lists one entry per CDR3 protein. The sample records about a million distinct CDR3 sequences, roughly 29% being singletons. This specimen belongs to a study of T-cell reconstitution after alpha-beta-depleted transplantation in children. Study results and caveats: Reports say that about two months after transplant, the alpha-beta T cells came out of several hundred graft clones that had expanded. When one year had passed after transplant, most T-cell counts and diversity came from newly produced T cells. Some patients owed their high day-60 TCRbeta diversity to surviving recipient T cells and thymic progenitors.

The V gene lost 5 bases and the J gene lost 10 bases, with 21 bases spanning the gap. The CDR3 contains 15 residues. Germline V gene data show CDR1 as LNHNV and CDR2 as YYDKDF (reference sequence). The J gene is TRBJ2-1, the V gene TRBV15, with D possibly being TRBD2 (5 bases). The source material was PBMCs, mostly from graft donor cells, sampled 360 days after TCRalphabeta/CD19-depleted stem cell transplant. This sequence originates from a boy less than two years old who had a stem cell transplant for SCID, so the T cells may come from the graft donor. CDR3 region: CATSLYRGRGLEQFF. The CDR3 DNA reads TGTGCCACCAGCCTTTACCGAGGACGGGGATTAGAGCAGTTCTTC.